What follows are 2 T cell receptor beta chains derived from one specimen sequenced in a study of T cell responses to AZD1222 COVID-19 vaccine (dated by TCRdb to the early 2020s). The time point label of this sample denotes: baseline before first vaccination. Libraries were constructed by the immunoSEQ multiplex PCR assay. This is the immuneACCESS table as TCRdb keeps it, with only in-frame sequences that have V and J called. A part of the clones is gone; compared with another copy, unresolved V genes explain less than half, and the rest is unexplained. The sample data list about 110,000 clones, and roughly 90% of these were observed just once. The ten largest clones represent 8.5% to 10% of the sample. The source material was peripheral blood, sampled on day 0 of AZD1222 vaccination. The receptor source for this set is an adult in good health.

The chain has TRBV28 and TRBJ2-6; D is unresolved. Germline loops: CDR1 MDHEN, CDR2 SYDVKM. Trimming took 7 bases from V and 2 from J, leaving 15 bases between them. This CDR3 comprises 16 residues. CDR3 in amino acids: CASKTGGGAGANVLTF. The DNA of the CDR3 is TGTGCCAGCAAAACGGGCGGCGGTGCTGGGGCCAACGTCCTGACTTTC.

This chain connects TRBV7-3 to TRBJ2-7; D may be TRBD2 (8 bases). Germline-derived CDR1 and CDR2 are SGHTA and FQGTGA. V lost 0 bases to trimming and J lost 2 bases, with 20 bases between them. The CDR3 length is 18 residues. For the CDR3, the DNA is TGTGCCAGCAGCTTAACCGGCGGGAGGTCGAGGGGGCCCTACGAGCAGTACTTC. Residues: CASSLTGGRSRGPYEQYF.